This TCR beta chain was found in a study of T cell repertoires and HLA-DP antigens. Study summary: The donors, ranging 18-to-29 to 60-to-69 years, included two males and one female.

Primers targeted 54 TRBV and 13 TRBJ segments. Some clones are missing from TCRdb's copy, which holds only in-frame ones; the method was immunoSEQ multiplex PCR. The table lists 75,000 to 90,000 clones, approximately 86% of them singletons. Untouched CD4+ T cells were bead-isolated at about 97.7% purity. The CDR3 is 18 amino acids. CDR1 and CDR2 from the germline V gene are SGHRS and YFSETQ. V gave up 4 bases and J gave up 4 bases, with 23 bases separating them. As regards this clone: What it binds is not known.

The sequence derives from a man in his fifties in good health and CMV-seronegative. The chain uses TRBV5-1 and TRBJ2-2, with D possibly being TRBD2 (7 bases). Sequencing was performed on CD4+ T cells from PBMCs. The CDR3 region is CASSPQSGGRGGTGELFF. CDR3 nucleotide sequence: TGCGCCAGCAGCCCTCAGTCGGGGGGCAGGGGAGGCACCGGGGAGCTGTTTTTT.